These 12 T cell receptor beta chains share one sample of origin, sequenced in a study of cytomegalovirus exposure and HLA in healthy donors. The PCR made use of 60 Vbeta and 13 Jbeta primers. Profiled with immunoSEQ multiplex PCR; TCRdb holds only in-frame clones, not every one. In the table there are about 160,000 clones, roughly 79% of which are singletons. Sequenced sample: PBMCs. Source of these receptors: a man aged 35-49 years in good health and CMV-seronegative.

The CDR3 here is CASSSKGGTDTQYF. The CDR3, as DNA: TGTGCCAGTAGTTCCAAGGGGGGGACAGATACGCAGTATTTT. This chain uses TRBV19 with TRBJ2-3, with a tentative D call TRBD2 (7 bases). V was shortened by 5 bases and J by 3 bases, with 12 bases between the two germline ends. Germline-derived CDR1 and CDR2 are LNHDA and SQIVND (reference sequence). This CDR3 contains 14 residues.

Here the CDR3 reads CAISTSGSGSDTQYF. Written as DNA, the CDR3 is TGTGCCATCAGTACTAGCGGGAGTGGATCCGATACGCAGTATTTT. The chain joins TRBV10-3 to TRBJ2-3; 11 bases line up with TRBD2. Germline CDR1 and CDR2: ENHRY and SYGVKD. V lost 5 bases to trimming and J lost 6 bases; unmatched junction nucleotides: 7. The CDR3 contains 15 residues.

CDR3 bases: TGTGCCAGCAGCTTCATACTAGCGGCGGAGACCCAGTACTTC. Translating gives CASSFILAAETQYF. The chain uses TRBV11-2 and TRBJ2-5; 8 bases map to TRBD2. V was pared by 3 bases and J by 5 bases, with 5 bases of the junction left unmatched. Germline-derived CDR1 and CDR2 are SGHAT and FQNNGV. The CDR3 runs 14 residues.

The rearrangement uses TRBV7-3 and TRBJ2-3; D uncertain. V was pared by 1 base and J by 6 bases, with 14 bases between. The CDR3 runs to 15 residues. Germline-derived CDR1 and CDR2 are SGHTA and FQGTGA. This chain's CDR3 is CASSLRVGGVDTQYF. The CDR3 nucleotides are TGTGCCAGCAGCTTAAGGGTCGGCGGTGTCGATACGCAGTATTTT.

Only one count was recorded for this clone. The gene calls are TRBV2 and TRBJ2-2; tentative D call: TRBD2 (6 bases). Germline CDR1 reads SNHLY; CDR2 reads FYNNEI. This CDR3 is 15 amino acids long. Trimming took off 3 bases at V and 6 bases at J, with 14 bases between the two ends. The CDR3 loop reads CASSDQGWEAGELFF. CDR3 nucleotide sequence: TGTGCCAGCAGTGACCAGGGCTGGGAGGCCGGGGAGCTGTTTTTT. The full variable domain, its missing parts supplied by reference TRBV2 and TRBJ2-2, is EPEVTQTPSHQVTQMGQEVILRCVPISNHLYFYWYRQILGQKVEFLVSFYNNEISEKSEIFDDQFSVERPDGSNFTLKIRSTKLEDSAMYFCASSDQGWEAGELFFGEGSRLTVL.

This clone was seen more than once but under ten times. The J gene is TRBJ2-5, the V gene TRBV1; the tabulated D call, TRBD2, remains unverified against the DNA. TRBV1 is listed as a pseudogene. This CDR3 contains 17 residues. The CDR3 reads CTSSLSSKVAGEETQYF. CDR3 bases: TGCACCAGCAGCCTCTCTTCGAAGGTAGCGGGAGAGGAGACCCAGTACTTC.

In this sample, this clone turned up once. V gene TRBV15 combines with J gene TRBJ1-1; a possible D gene is TRBD1 (6 bases). The CDR3 is 17 amino acids. V dropped 0 bases and J dropped 3 bases, with 17 bases sitting between them. Germline loops: CDR1 LNHNV, CDR2 YYDKDF (reference sequence). For the CDR3, the DNA is TGTGCCACCAGCAGAGAACTCTGGGGGCCTGACGACACTGAAGCTTTCTTT. Its translation is CATSRELWGPDDTEAFF. Combining the CDR3 with reference TRBV15 and TRBJ1-1 gives the whole variable domain DAMVIQNPRYQVTQFGKPVTLSCSQTLNHNVMYWYQQKSSQAPKLLFHYYDKDFNNEADTPDNFQSRRPNTSFCFLDIRSPGLGDTAMYLCATSRELWGPDDTEAFFGQGTRLTVV.

The CDR3 here is CASSLSGSNYGYTF. The CDR3 bases are TGTGCCAGCAGCTTATCAGGGTCCAACTATGGCTACACCTTC. The J gene is TRBJ1-2, the V gene TRBV7-9; D might be TRBD1 (5 bases). Trimming took off 2 bases at V and 2 bases at J, with 9 bases between the two ends. Germline loops: CDR1 SEHNR, CDR2 FQNEAQ (reference sequence). This CDR3 region has 14 residues.

The chain couples TRBV11-3 to TRBJ2-2; a possible D gene is TRBD1 (5 bases). Germline lookup yields CDR1 SGHNT and CDR2 YENEEA. V lost 5 bases and J lost 3, with 19 bases in between. This CDR3 is 17 amino acids long. The CDR3, as DNA: TGTGCCAGCAGCCAAGACAGTATCCAAGGGGACACCGGGGAGCTGTTTTTT. Translation: CASSQDSIQGDTGELFF.

For this clone: An end of the junction does not agree with germline; a read error may underlie this. The chain carries TRBV7-9 and TRBJ1-5; D remains ambiguous. CDR1 SEHNR and CDR2 FQNEAQ come from the germline V gene (reference sequence). The CDR3 contains 13 residues. Here the CDR3 reads CSSSFGGWEPQHF. The CDR3 nucleotides are TGTTCCAGCAGCTTCGGAGGGTGGGAGCCCCAGCATTTT.

The chain is built from TRBV7-2 and TRBJ1-5; 7 nucleotides match TRBD1. There are 14 residues in the CDR3. J lost 4 bases, V lost 2 bases, and 2 bases had no gene match. The V gene's germline CDR1 is SGHTA and CDR2 FQGNSA. The CDR3 bases are TGTGCCAGCAGCTTAACAGGGGTGAATCAGCCCCAGCATTTT. It yields the protein CASSLTGVNQPQHF.

This sequence joins TRBV7-9 and TRBJ2-1; 10 nucleotides agree with TRBD2. CDR1 and CDR2 (germline): SEHNR, FQNEAQ (reference sequence). The CDR3 covers 16 residues. J gave up 5 bases and V 4 bases, and 8 bases lay outside the gene matches. This chain's CDR3 is CASSSSLAGVNNEQFF. CDR3 DNA sequence: TGTGCCAGCAGCTCCAGTCTAGCGGGGGTCAACAATGAGCAGTTCTTC.